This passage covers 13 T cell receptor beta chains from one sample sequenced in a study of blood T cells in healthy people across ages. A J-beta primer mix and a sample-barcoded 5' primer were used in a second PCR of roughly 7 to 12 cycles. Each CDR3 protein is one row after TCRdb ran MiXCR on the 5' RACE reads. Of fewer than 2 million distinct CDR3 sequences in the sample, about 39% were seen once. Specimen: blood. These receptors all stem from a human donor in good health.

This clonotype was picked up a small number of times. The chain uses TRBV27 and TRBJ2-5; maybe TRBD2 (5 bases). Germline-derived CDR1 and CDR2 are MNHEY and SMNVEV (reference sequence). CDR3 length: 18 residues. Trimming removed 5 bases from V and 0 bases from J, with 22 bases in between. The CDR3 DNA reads TGTGCCAGCAGTCCGGGGAAATCCCCATCAGCGAACCAAGAGACCCAGTACTTC. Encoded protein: CASSPGKSPSANQETQYF.

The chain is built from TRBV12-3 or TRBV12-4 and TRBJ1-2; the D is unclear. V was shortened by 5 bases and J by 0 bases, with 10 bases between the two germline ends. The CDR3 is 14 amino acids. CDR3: CASSPPDTNYGYTF. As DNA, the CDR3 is TGTGCCAGCAGTCCCCCGGATACTAACTATGGCTACACCTTC.

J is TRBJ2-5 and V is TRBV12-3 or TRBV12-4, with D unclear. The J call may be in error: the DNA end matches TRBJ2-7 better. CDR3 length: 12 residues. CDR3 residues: CASSPRGIEQYF. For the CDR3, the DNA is TGTGCCAGCAGTCCGCGTGGTATCGAGCAGTACTTC.

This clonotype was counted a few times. CDR3 nucleotide sequence: TGTGCCAGCAGCTTAGATCCGATCCTCGAGCAGTACTTC. This gives the protein CASSLDPILEQYF. This rearrangement joins TRBV11-2 to TRBJ2-7; unclear D gene. The CDR3 sequence is 13 residues long. Germline-derived CDR1 and CDR2 are SGHAT and FQNNGV. V lost 0 bases to trimming and J lost 6 bases, with 9 bases between them.

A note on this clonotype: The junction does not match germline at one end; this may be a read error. CDR3 sequence: CASSVTGVTDAQYF. CDR3 DNA: TGTGCCAGCTCAGTCACAGGGGTCACAGATGCGCAGTATTTT. V is TRBV18 and J is TRBJ2-3; 7 bases are a match to TRBD1. Germline V gives CDR1 KGHSH, CDR2 LQKENI. The CDR3 is made up of 14 amino acids.

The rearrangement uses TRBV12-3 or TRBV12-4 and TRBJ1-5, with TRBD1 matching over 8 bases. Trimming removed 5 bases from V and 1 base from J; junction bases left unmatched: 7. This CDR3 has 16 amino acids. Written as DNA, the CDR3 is TGTGCCAGCAGTCGAGACAGGGGTGGAAGCAATCAGCCCCAGCATTTT. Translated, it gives CASSRDRGGSNQPQHF.

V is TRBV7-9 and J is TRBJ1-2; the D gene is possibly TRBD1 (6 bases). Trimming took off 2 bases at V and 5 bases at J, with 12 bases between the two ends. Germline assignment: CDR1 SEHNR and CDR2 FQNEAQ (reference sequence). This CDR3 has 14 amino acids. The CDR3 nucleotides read TGTGCCAGCAGCTTACTCGGACAGTATTATGGCTACACCTTC. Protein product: CASSLLGQYYGYTF.

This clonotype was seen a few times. Written as DNA, the CDR3 is TGTGCCAGCTCACCCCTACCCGCAAACCAAGAGACCCAGTACTTC. Translated: CASSPLPANQETQYF. The V call is TRBV18, the J call TRBJ2-5; D not resolved. Looked up from germline, CDR1 is KGHSH and CDR2 is LQKENI. There are 15 residues in the CDR3. Between the trimmed V and J ends, which lost 3 bases and 0 bases, there was a span of 11 bases.

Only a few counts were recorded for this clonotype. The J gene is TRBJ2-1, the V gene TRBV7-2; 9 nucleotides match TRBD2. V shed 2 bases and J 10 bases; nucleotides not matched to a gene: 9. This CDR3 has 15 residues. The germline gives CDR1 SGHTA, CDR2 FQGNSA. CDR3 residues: CASSLSQRGAGEQFF. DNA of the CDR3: TGTGCCAGCAGCTTATCCCAGCGGGGGGCCGGGGAGCAGTTCTTC. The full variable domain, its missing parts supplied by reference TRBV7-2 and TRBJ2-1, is GAGVSQSPSNKVTEKGKDVELRCDPISGHTALYWYRQSLGQGLEFLIYFQGNSAPDKSGLPSDRFSAERTGGSVSTLTIQRTQQEDSAVYLCASSLSQRGAGEQFFGPGTRLTVL.

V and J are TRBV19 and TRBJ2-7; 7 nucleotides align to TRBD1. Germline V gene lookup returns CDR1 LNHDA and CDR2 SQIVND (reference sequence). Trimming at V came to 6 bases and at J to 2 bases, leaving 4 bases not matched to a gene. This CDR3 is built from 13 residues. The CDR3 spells CASRGQTTYEQYF. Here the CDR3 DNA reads TGTGCCAGTAGGGGACAGACTACCTACGAGCAGTACTTC.

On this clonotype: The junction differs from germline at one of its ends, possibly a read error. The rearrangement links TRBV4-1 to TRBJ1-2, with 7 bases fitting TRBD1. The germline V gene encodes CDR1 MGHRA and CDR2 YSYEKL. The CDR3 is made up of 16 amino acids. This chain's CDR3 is CASSQGSQGSAYGYAF. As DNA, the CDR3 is TGCGCCAGCAGCCAAGGGTCACAGGGGAGCGCCTATGGCTACGCCTTC.

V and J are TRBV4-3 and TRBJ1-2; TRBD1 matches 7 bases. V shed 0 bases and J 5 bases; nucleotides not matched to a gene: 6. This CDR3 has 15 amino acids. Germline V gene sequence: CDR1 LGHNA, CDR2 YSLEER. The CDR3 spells CASSQDRRGLYGYTF. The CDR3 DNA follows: TGCGCCAGCAGCCAAGATCGTAGGGGGCTGTATGGCTACACCTTC.

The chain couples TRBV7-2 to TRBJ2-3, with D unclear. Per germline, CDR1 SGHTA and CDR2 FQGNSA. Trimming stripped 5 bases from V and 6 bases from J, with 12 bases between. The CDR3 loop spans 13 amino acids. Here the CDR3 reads CASSPGRIDTQYF. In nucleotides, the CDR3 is TGTGCCAGCAGCCCCGGCCGAATCGATACGCAGTATTTT.